The rows below give T cell receptor beta chains drawn from one sample of a study of OX40 agonist ivuxolimab in advanced cancers. The data were produced by immunoSEQ multiplex PCR, yet TCRdb's version contains in-frame clones alone and is incomplete. The top ten hold around 0.46% of the sample, which has 70,000 to 80,000 clones, roughly 92% seen once. The sequenced sample was CD4+ or CD8+ T cells sorted from blood, obtained in a trial of the OX40 agonist ivuxolimab. These receptors all stem from an adult with an advanced solid tumor such as melanoma, head and neck, liver or kidney cancer. Both conserved end residues are part of each CDR3.

>11|TRBV5-6|TRBJ2-7
CASSSLYEQYF
>15|TRBV5-1|TRBJ2-5
CASSPGTRAWETQYF
>13|TRBV29-1|TRBJ2-5
CSVVGTGVETQYF
>13|TRBV2|TRBJ2-2
CASSQVLTGELFF
>18|TRBV4-3|TRBJ2-1
CASSQDPPGGLRYNEQFF
>15|TRBV30|TRBJ2-7
CAWNNIAGGGSEQYF
>15|TRBV7-8|TRBJ2-7
CASSSKAFPASEQYF
>13|TRBV2|TRBJ1-1
CASTRTENTEAFF
>13|TRBV7-8|TRBJ1-2
CASSPGTNYGYTF
>14|TRBV7-2|TRBJ1-1
CASRRDRQNTEAFF
>8|TRBV6-5|TRBJ2-5
CASSAQYF
>14|TRBV5-1|TRBJ1-1
CASSLDAPGREAFF
>19|TRBV11-3|TRBJ2-7
CASSSLRGSGRFSSYEQYF
>15|TRBV27|TRBJ2-1
CASSLGASGGNEQFF
>16|TRBV10-1|TRBJ2-3
CASSGTSGSGADTQYF
>15|TRBV9|TRBJ1-5
CASSVLGEVDQPQHF
>15|TRBV7-6|TRBJ1-1
CASSLGSPKNTEAFF
>15|TRBV5-1|TRBJ2-5
CASSSRLTGQETQYF
>14|TRBV19|TRBJ2-3
CASTRDPFTDTQYF
>19|TRBV5-1|TRBJ1-1
CASSPGTGGAVTIHTEAFF
>15|TRBV18|TRBJ1-1
CASSPPNKGNTEAFF
>16|TRBV7-9|TRBJ2-7
CASSLASGEFTYEQYF
>13|TRBV19|TRBJ1-2
CASSISLENGYTF
>14|TRBV19|TRBJ1-1
CASIGADRVGEAFF
>14|TRBV2|TRBJ2-1
CASRTSGRVGEQFF
>12|TRBV30|TRBJ1-2
CAWSPRVWGYTF
>12|TRBV7-2|TRBJ2-7
CASSLAPETRYF
>17|TRBV7-6|TRBJ1-3
CASSRTTAPFSGNTIYF
>17|TRBV10-1|TRBJ2-7
CASSEGAVEPGGNEQYF
>13|TRBV18|TRBJ2-1
CASSPLSYNEQFF
>13|TRBV19|TRBJ1-1
CASGVKGYTEAFF
>13|TRBV19|TRBJ1-1
CASSILVNTEAFF
>15|TRBV5-1|TRBJ2-2
CASSRTGGDTGELFF
>17|TRBV27|TRBJ1-2
CASNPISGGTSNYGYTF
>17|TRBV7-2|TRBJ1-4
CASSLEGSGTGWEKLFF
>15|TRBV23-1|TRBJ2-5
CASSHNGQGEETQYF
>15|TRBV19|TRBJ2-4
CASSINRDTKNIQYF
>16|TRBV12-2|TRBJ1-5
CASRLGSGGLSQPQHF
>15|TRBV19|TRBJ2-1
CASYSGTSGRNEQFF
>12|TRBV19|TRBJ1-5
CASSGSGPLQHF
>16|TRBV5-1|TRBJ2-3
CASSLAPSGGTDTQYF
>15|TRBV7-9|TRBJ1-3
CASSFGGIVGNTIYF
>13|TRBV6-1|TRBJ2-2
CASTTDNTGELFF
>18|TRBV5-1|TRBJ2-7
CASTPSVSGGRGSYEQYF
>15|TRBV9|TRBJ2-1
CASSVLAGGYNEQFF
>14|TRBV5-1|TRBJ2-7
CASSSGTVSYEQYF
>15|TRBV6-1|TRBJ2-1
CASSEFGQAGGEQFF
>13|TRBV7-6|TRBJ2-1
CASSSSSYNEQFF
>17|TRBV19|TRBJ2-7
CASSIGSTSAVMNEQYF
>15|TRBV5-1|TRBJ2-3
CASSLTTSGADTQYF
>12|TRBV5-4|TRBJ1-5
CASSLDGQPQHF
>17|TRBV18|TRBJ1-5
CASSPVPTGRLNQPQHF
>15|TRBV5-1|TRBJ2-7
CASSSQGTGSYEQYF
>15|TRBV10-3|TRBJ2-3
CAIREAGGRTDTQYF
>14|TRBV30|TRBJ1-4
CAWSGGRANEKLFF
>15|TRBV10-3|TRBJ2-7
CAISEPNRDFYEQYF
>11|TRBV21-1|TRBJ2-4
CASPAVGLQYF
>12|TRBV6-6|TRBJ2-1
CASSYPYNEQFF
>15|TRBV7-4|TRBJ1-5
CASSLKTGANQPQHF
>16|TRBV6-5|TRBJ1-1
CASSSPSLTGGTEAFF